This record covers a single T cell receptor beta chain. Splitting of each subset's genomic DNA was done evenly across several immunoSEQ plates. The method was immunoSEQ multiplex PCR; TCRdb's version includes in-frame clones alone and lacks a portion of them. The sample records about 1 million clones, 75% being singletons. The sample is drawn from a study of shared clonotypes between healthy human individuals. The CDR3 has 14 residues. V lost 2 bases and J 2 bases, leaving 10 bases between the germline ends. In germline, CDR1 is SGHRS, CDR2 YFSETQ. The donor population consisted of healthy HIV-negative adults with no recent acute infections or vaccinations. Donors comprised only Caucasian adults living in Nashville, Tennessee. CD45RA-negative memory and CD45RA+ naive subsets were split from the CD4+ cells.

The clonotype comes from a man aged 18 to 35 in good health. The sequenced sample was memory CD4+ T cells sorted from blood. Subset reported: CD45RA-negative fraction. This chain joins TRBV5-1 and TRBJ1-1, with a weak D call TRBD1 (6 bases). This chain's CDR3 is CASSFNRANTEAFF. As DNA, the CDR3 is TGCGCCAGCAGCTTCAACAGGGCCAACACTGAAGCTTTCTTT.